One sample yielded the 18 T cell receptor beta chains listed below, sequenced in a study of blood T cell repertoires in COVID-19. Produced via immunoSEQ multiplex PCR; TCRdb's table is partial and in-frame only. This table has roughly 340,000 clones, about 90% appearing once. Sequencing was carried out using PBMCs or T cells enriched from blood (not recorded which). The receptors were sampled from a middle-aged man in a cohort exposed to, infected with or recovered from COVID-19 (not recorded which).

This chain uses TRBV3-1 (or the pseudogene TRBV3-2) with TRBJ1-2; D may be TRBD1 (6 bases). Trimming stripped 6 bases from V and 5 bases from J, with 16 bases between. CDR1 and CDR2 (germline): LGHDT, YNNKEL (reference sequence). The CDR3 totals 14 residues. The CDR3 coding sequence is TGTGCCAGCAGACCGACAGGTAGGGTGTATGGCTACACCTTC. Its translation is CASRPTGRVYGYTF.

The CDR3, as DNA: TGTGCCAGCAGCTTAGTATTGGGACTAGCGGGGGACACAGATACGCAGTATTTT. It translates to CASSLVLGLAGDTDTQYF. This rearrangement joins TRBV7-8 to TRBJ2-3, with TRBD2 matching 14 bases. This CDR3 has 18 amino acids. V shed 1 base, J shed 2 bases, and the junction held 5 bases outside the gene matches. In germline, CDR1 is SGHVS, CDR2 FQNEAQ. Full variable domain (remainder filled in from reference TRBV7-8 and TRBJ2-3): GAGVSQSPRYKVAKRGQDVALRCDPISGHVSLFWYQQALGQGPEFLTYFQNEAQLDKSGLPSDRFFAERPEGSVSTLKIQRTQQEDSAVYLCASSLVLGLAGDTDTQYFGPGTRLTVL.

This clone was observed a few times. V usage is TRBV11-3 and J usage is TRBJ1-1, with TRBD1 as a possible D gene (5 bases). This CDR3 comprises 13 residues. Germline CDR1 reads SGHNT; CDR2 reads YENEEA. V was cut by 5 bases and J by 5 bases, with 12 bases left in between. The CDR3 region is CASSRNPGTEAFF. CDR3 DNA: TGTGCCAGCAGCCGTAACCCAGGGACTGAAGCTTTCTTT. Combining the CDR3 with reference TRBV11-3 and TRBJ1-1 gives the whole variable domain EAGVVQSPRYKIIEKKQPVAFWCNPISGHNTLYWYLQNLGQGPELLIRYENEEAVDDSQLPKDRFSAERLKGVDSTLKIQPAELGDSAVYLCASSRNPGTEAFFGQGTRLTVV.

The rearrangement joins TRBV5-4 to TRBJ2-2; 7 bases agree with TRBD2. Trimming removed 4 bases from V and 8 bases from J; junction bases left unmatched: 8. The V gene's germline CDR1 is SGHNT and CDR2 YYREEE (reference sequence). This CDR3 comprises 14 residues. DNA for the CDR3: TGTGCCAGCAGCCCGGGAGGCGGAGCTGGGGAGCTGTTTTTT. Protein: CASSPGGGAGELFF. Variable domain in full (rest from reference TRBV5-4 and TRBJ2-2): ETGVTQSPTHLIKTRGQQVTLRCSSQSGHNTVSWYQQALGQGPQFIFQYYREEENGRGNFPPRFSGLQFPNYSSELNVNALELDDSALYLCASSPGGGAGELFFGEGSRLTVL.

This clone has a single count. The chain carries TRBV4-2 and TRBJ2-4, with 8 nucleotides matching TRBD2. J gave up 7 bases and V 6 bases, and 5 bases lay outside the gene matches. Germline loops: CDR1 LGHNA, CDR2 YNFKEQ. CDR3 length: 13 residues. CDR3 in DNA: TGTGCCAGCAGTCTTAGCGGGGAGAACATTCAGTACTTC. Encoded protein: CASSLSGENIQYF.

The CDR3 DNA reads as TGTGCCAGCAGCGCCCTCCGGAGACGAGAGACCCAGTACTTC. This sequence encodes CASSALRRRETQYF. The chain recombines TRBV7-6 with TRBJ2-5, with D unresolved. Per the germline V gene, CDR1 is SGHVS and CDR2 is FNYEAQ. This CDR3 is 14 amino acids long. V shed 5 bases and J shed 4 bases, with 14 bases lying between them.

The table lists this clone with a count of one. The J gene is TRBJ2-1, the V gene TRBV27; 10 bases are a match to TRBD2. Trimming cost V 6 bases and J 6 bases; bases outside gene matches: 23. This CDR3 contains 20 residues. Germline CDR1 is MNHEY and CDR2 is SMNVEV (reference sequence). CDR3 residues: CASRKETGLAHGKDGNEQFF. As DNA, the CDR3 is TGTGCCAGCAGAAAAGAGACGGGACTAGCGCATGGAAAGGACGGCAATGAGCAGTTCTTC.

This clone is a singleton in its sample. The V gene is TRBV2, the J gene TRBJ2-3, with TRBD1 as a possible D gene (7 bases). This CDR3 contains 15 residues. Germline values: CDR1 SNHLY, CDR2 FYNNEI. The V end lost 7 bases, the J end lost 5 bases, and 19 bases lay between the germline ends. The chain's CDR3 is CASNFKGAGGDTQYF. In nucleotides, the CDR3 is TGTGCCAGCAATTTCAAGGGGGCCGGGGGAGATACGCAGTATTTT.

The chain recombines TRBV7-3 with TRBJ2-1; 10 nucleotides match TRBD1. Germline V gives CDR1 SGHTA, CDR2 FQGTGA. The CDR3 sequence is 21 residues long. The V and J ends lost 3 bases and 2 bases, in that order; junction bases with no gene match: 19. CDR3 region: CASSFEPPGQGSTGAYNEQFF. CDR3 DNA sequence: TGTGCCAGCAGCTTTGAGCCTCCGGGACAGGGGTCCACCGGTGCCTACAATGAGCAGTTCTTC.

The J gene is TRBJ1-1, the V gene TRBV18; 8 bases match TRBD1. This CDR3 region has 15 residues. Per the germline V gene, CDR1 is KGHSH and CDR2 is LQKENI. V lost 2 bases and J lost 6; bases outside the gene matches: 8. The CDR3 loop reads CASSPSSTGAAEAFF. CDR3 DNA: TGTGCCAGCTCACCAAGCTCGACAGGGGCAGCTGAAGCTTTCTTT.

The chain recombines TRBV14 with TRBJ1-1; possible D gene TRBD1, 6 bases. CDR1 is SGHDN and CDR2 is FVKESK in the germline V gene. The CDR3 has 13 amino acids. Trimming took 3 bases from V and 6 from J, leaving 11 bases between them. The CDR3 is CASSQGAEAEAFF. The CDR3 nucleotides are TGTGCCAGCAGCCAGGGGGCTGAGGCTGAAGCTTTCTTT.

The V gene is TRBV7-6, the J gene TRBJ2-2; 10 bases map to TRBD2. Germline V gene lookup returns CDR1 SGHVS and CDR2 FNYEAQ. The CDR3 loop spans 15 amino acids. V lost 5 bases and J lost 7; bases outside the gene matches: 7. The chain's CDR3 is CASSAGLATGGELFF. DNA of the CDR3: TGTGCCAGCAGCGCGGGACTAGCGACTGGCGGGGAGCTGTTTTTT.

In this sample, this clone turned up once. The chain employs TRBV9 and TRBJ2-2, with D unresolved. Germline CDR1 and CDR2: SGDLS and YYNGEE. CDR3 size: 14 residues. Trimming pared 5 bases from V and 0 bases from J, leaving 8 bases between. This CDR3 is CASRIDTNTGELFF. DNA for the CDR3: TGTGCCAGCAGGATAGATACGAACACCGGGGAGCTGTTTTTT.

The chain has TRBV10-3 and TRBJ2-1, with TRBD1 matching 10 bases. With V trimmed by 4 bases and J by 5 bases, 5 bases remained unmatched. The CDR3 contains 15 residues. CDR1 and CDR2 (germline): ENHRY, SYGVKD. In DNA, the CDR3 is TGTGCCATCAGTGCGGGACAGGGGTTAAACAATGAGCAGTTCTTC. As protein: CAISAGQGLNNEQFF.

The chain combines TRBV6-5 with TRBJ2-7; tentative D call: TRBD1 (6 bases). The CDR3 has 14 amino acids. Per germline, CDR1 MNHEY and CDR2 SVGAGI. Trimming took off 6 bases at V and 0 bases at J, with 12 bases between the two ends. CDR3 nucleotides: TGTGCCAGCAGAAGACAGGACGACTCCTACGAGCAGTACTTC. Amino acid sequence: CASRRQDDSYEQYF.

The CDR3 loop is CASSEYRELLSGYTF. In nucleotides, the CDR3 is TGTGCCAGCAGTGAATACAGGGAATTACTAAGTGGCTACACCTTC. The chain links TRBV6-1 to TRBJ1-2; TRBD1 might be the D (6 bases). With 2 bases removed from V and 7 bases from J, the gap between germline ends came to 17 bases. Per the germline V gene, CDR1 is MNHNS and CDR2 is SASEGT. The CDR3 contains 15 residues.

This chain links TRBV23-1 with TRBJ2-7; 10 positions agree with TRBD1. TRBV23-1 falls under the ORF class, with uncertain function. J was trimmed by 4 bases and V by 2 bases; bases with no gene match: 11. The CDR3 contains 17 residues. CDR3 sequence (DNA): TGCGCCAGCAGTCAACCCGGGACAGGGGTTTTCAAATACGAGCAGTACTTC. Protein: CASSQPGTGVFKYEQYF.

Only one count was recorded for this clone. J is TRBJ1-3 and V is TRBV10-3; a weak D match, TRBD1 (6 bases). Germline V gene sequence: CDR1 ENHRY, CDR2 SYGVKD. V was shortened by 10 bases and J by 4 bases, with 8 bases between the two germline ends. This CDR3 contains 11 residues. DNA of the CDR3: TGTGCCACCGGACAGGGAAACACCATATATTTT. Encoded protein: CATGQGNTIYF.